The 13 T cell receptor beta chains given below trace back to one sample, sequenced in a study of shared clonotypes between healthy human individuals. Sequencing was performed with immunoSEQ multiplex PCR; in TCRdb, only in-frame clones are kept and a portion is missing. The profile shows about 520,000 clones, over 70% of them singletons. Input material: PBMCs. The receptors come from a woman between 40 and 50 years old in good health. Some clones in this sample may be carry-over from other donors' samples.

The rearrangement links TRBV29-1 to TRBJ1-3; D is possibly TRBD1 (5 bases). The CDR3 is 11 amino acids. The germline CDR1 and CDR2 sequences are SQVTM and ANQGSEA. The V gene lost 6 bases and the J gene lost 3 bases, with 6 bases spanning the gap. This CDR3 is CSVGVGNTIYF. CDR3 coding DNA: TGCAGCGTGGGGGTTGGAAACACCATATATTTT.

This clone was seen many times. Other DNA sequences in the sample encode the same CDR3. The genes are TRBV6-1 and TRBJ1-1; D is perhaps TRBD1 (6 bases). Trimming removed 4 bases at V and 1 base at J, with 10 bases between. Germline V CDR1 and CDR2: MNHNS, SASEGT. This CDR3 has 14 amino acids. Here the CDR3 DNA reads TGTGCCAGCAGTGGAGCACAGGGGAACACTGAAGCTTTCTTT. Residues: CASSGAQGNTEAFF.

This clone has only one observation. The conserved final phenylalanine or tryptophan is absent from the CDR3, which likely points to a read error. V gene TRBV30 combines with J gene TRBJ1-5; 11 nucleotides line up with TRBD1. The CDR3 is 17 residues long. Per germline, CDR1 GTSNPN and CDR2 SVGIG (reference sequence). J gave up 6 bases and V 1 base, and 11 bases lay outside the gene matches. The CDR3 sequence is CAWSALGGQGASQPQHY. CDR3 sequence (DNA): TGTGCCTGGAGTGCCCTCGGTGGACAGGGGGCGAGTCAGCCCCAGCATTAT.

The CDR3 region has the DNA TGTGCCAGCAGTGCACAGGGAATACAAGAGACCCAGTACTTC. The encoded protein is CASSAQGIQETQYF. J is TRBJ2-5 and V is TRBV2, with D possibly matching TRBD1 (6 bases). The CDR3 consists of 14 residues. The germline V gene encodes CDR1 SNHLY and CDR2 FYNNEI. Between the trimmed V and J ends, which lost 4 bases and 2 bases, there was a span of 11 bases. The complete variable domain, with remaining parts taken from reference TRBV2 and TRBJ2-5, reads EPEVTQTPSHQVTQMGQEVILRCVPISNHLYFYWYRQILGQKVEFLVSFYNNEISEKSEIFDDQFSVERPDGSNFTLKIRSTKLEDSAMYFCASSAQGIQETQYFGPGTRLLVL.

As concerns this clone: This specimen includes other DNA sequences encoding the same CDR3. The V and J genes are TRBV18 and TRBJ1-3; D gene uncertain. The CDR3 has 15 residues. Per the germline V gene, CDR1 is KGHSH and CDR2 is LQKENI. Trimming left V 0 bases short and J 0 bases short, with 6 bases between. Written as DNA, the CDR3 is TGTGCCAGCTCACCACCGAGCAACTCTGGAAACACCATATATTTT. Translated: CASSPPSNSGNTIYF.

To note about this clone: This likely stems from a read error, as it lies one base from a far larger clone. The sample contains more than one DNA sequence encoding this CDR3. The chain has TRBV7-9 and TRBJ1-4, with 9 bases fitting TRBD1. CDR1 and CDR2 (germline): SEHNR, FQNEAQ (reference sequence). J gave up 4 bases and V 9 bases, and 18 bases lay outside the gene matches. This CDR3 has 18 amino acids. CDR3 nucleotide sequence: TGTGCCAGTAGCATCCCGGGACAGGGTTGCCCCGTTAATGAAAAACTGTTTTTT. Its protein is CASSIPGQGCPVNEKLFF. The variable domain in full, with the rest retrieved from reference TRBV7-9 and TRBJ1-4, is DTGVSQNPRHKITKRGQNVTFRCDPISEHNRLYWYRQTLGQGPEFLTYFQNEAQLEKSRLLSDRFSAERPKGSFSTLEIQRTEQGDSAMYLCASSIPGQGCPVNEKLFFGSGTQLSVL.

This chain joins TRBV5-1 and TRBJ2-3; 14 bases match TRBD2. The CDR3 extends over 16 amino acids. V shed 4 bases, J shed 4 bases, and the junction held 5 bases outside the gene matches. Germline values: CDR1 SGHRS, CDR2 YFSETQ. CDR3 sequence: CASSPGLAGAADTQYF. The CDR3 region has the DNA TGCGCCAGCAGCCCGGGACTAGCGGGAGCGGCAGATACGCAGTATTTT. Full variable domain (remainder filled in from reference TRBV5-1 and TRBJ2-3): KAGVTQTPRYLIKTRGQQVTLSCSPISGHRSVSWYQQTPGQGLQFLFEYFSETQRNKGNFPGRFSGRQFSNSRSEMNVSTLELGDSALYLCASSPGLAGAADTQYFGPGTRLTVL.

The chain employs TRBV28 and TRBJ2-4; a possible D gene is TRBD2 (5 bases). The CDR3 is 14 residues long. V lost 6 bases, J lost 8 bases, and 17 bases lay in between. CDR1 is MDHEN and CDR2 is SYDVKM in the germline V gene. The DNA of the CDR3 is TGTGCCAGCAGGGAAGAAACCTTCGGGGACATTCAGTACTTC. It is translated as CASREETFGDIQYF.

The J gene is TRBJ2-3, the V gene TRBV7-9, with D possibly being TRBD2 (6 bases). V was pared by 5 bases and J by 6 bases, with 15 bases between. Germline loops: CDR1 SEHNR, CDR2 FQNEAQ (reference sequence). The length of the CDR3 is 14 residues. This CDR3 is CASSLGLFGDTQYF. The CDR3 DNA sequence: TGTGCCAGCAGCCTGGGACTTTTTGGGGATACGCAGTATTTT.

Worth noting for this clone: It is likely a read error: a sequence one base away is far more abundant. The chain has TRBV19 and TRBJ1-1; tentatively, D is TRBD1 (5 bases). There are 13 residues in the CDR3. Germline CDR1 and CDR2: LNHDA and SQIVND (reference sequence). The germline V and J ends were trimmed by 3 bases and 5 bases, with 10 bases remaining between them. The CDR3: CASSMKRGTEAFF. The CDR3 DNA follows: TGTGCCAGTAGTATGAAACGGGGGACTGAAGCTTTCTTT.

The chain combines TRBV6-1 with TRBJ2-7, with D maybe TRBD1 (6 bases). The CDR3 spans 15 residues. CDR1 and CDR2 from the germline V gene are MNHNS and SASEGT. Trimming left V 6 bases short and J 1 base short, with 16 bases between. The CDR3 loop reads CASRGKWGRSYEQYF. The CDR3 coding sequence is TGTGCCAGCAGGGGAAAGTGGGGGCGTTCCTACGAGCAGTACTTC.

J is TRBJ2-7 and V is TRBV5-1; no clear D gene. CDR1 and CDR2 (germline): SGHRS, YFSETQ. The V end lost 5 bases, the J end lost 3 bases, and 15 bases lay between the germline ends. The CDR3 runs to 14 residues. The CDR3 loop is CASSKEGLNYEQYF. The CDR3 DNA reads TGCGCCAGCAGTAAGGAAGGCCTTAACTACGAGCAGTACTTC. Full variable domain (outside the CDR3, taken from reference TRBV5-1 and TRBJ2-7): KAGVTQTPRYLIKTRGQQVTLSCSPISGHRSVSWYQQTPGQGLQFLFEYFSETQRNKGNFPGRFSGRQFSNSRSEMNVSTLELGDSALYLCASSKEGLNYEQYFGPGTRLTVT.

This chain links TRBV21-1 with TRBJ2-7; the DNA was not used to check the table's D call, TRBD2. TRBV21-1 is assigned pseudogene status. The CDR3 spans 15 residues. The CDR3 DNA reads as TGTGCCAGCAGCGCGCTTAGCGGAGACTCCTACGAGCAGTACTTC. Translating it yields CASSALSGDSYEQYF.